Described below is a single T cell receptor beta chain sequence and its context. No antigen is known for it. This entry comes from a study of shared clonotypes between healthy human individuals. A CD45RA+ naive subset and a CD45RA-negative memory subset were split from CD4+ cells. Deletions cut 3 bases from V and 7 bases from J, with 9 bases between. Germline values: CDR1 MDHEN, CDR2 SYDVKM. The CDR3 is made up of 12 amino acids. Profiled with immunoSEQ multiplex PCR; TCRdb holds only in-frame clones, not every one. In the table there are approximately 940,000 clones, approximately 76% of which are singletons. Study-wide results and caveats: Non-shared clonotypes had lower generation probabilities than clonotypes shared by all four sorted-subset donors. Naive CD4 clonotypes overlapped across several donors at about 5%.

This receptor was identified in a man between 18 and 29 years old in good health. Sequencing input: memory CD4+ T cells sorted from blood. Subset in this sample: CD45RA-negative fraction. V and J are TRBV28 and TRBJ1-2; D ambiguous. CDR3 nucleotides: TGTGCCAGCAGTTTGGGAGACATTGGCTACACCTTC. As protein: CASSLGDIGYTF.